One sample yielded the 5 T cell receptor beta chains listed below, sequenced in a study of regulatory T cells in long-lasting Graves disease. CDR3 regions were amplified by Arm-PCR using iRepertoire HTBI primers to build TCR beta libraries. In TCRdb, the multiplex PCR reads were re-called with MiXCR into one record per CDR3 protein. This table has around 460,000 distinct CDR3 sequences, approximately 22% appearing once. Regarding time point: persistent/refractory GD, antithyroid drugs over 5 years with positive TRAb. Construction of the TCR library relied on RNA isolated from PBMCs. The sample here was peripheral blood mononuclear cells (PBMCs), taken when the disease was refractory, from a patient treated with antithyroid drugs. These receptors originate from a female donor with Graves disease.

This clonotype was recorded at least ten times. The rearrangement links TRBV20-1 to TRBJ2-7; 7 bases are shared with TRBD1. The V gene's germline CDR1 is DFQATT and CDR2 SNEGSKA (reference sequence). The junction had 8 bases not matched to a gene; V was cut back by 0 bases and J by 3 bases. The CDR3 length is 15 residues. The chain's CDR3 is CSARDADREYYEQYF. The CDR3 coding sequence is TGCAGTGCTAGAGATGCAGACAGGGAATACTACGAGCAGTACTTC.

The chain uses TRBV5-1 and TRBJ2-5; D gene uncertain. V lost 0 bases to trimming and J lost 1 base, with 7 bases between them. This CDR3 region has 14 residues. CDR1 is SGHRS and CDR2 is YFSETQ in the germline V gene. The CDR3 DNA sequence: TGCGCCAGCAGCTTGGAACAGAGCCAAGAGACCCAGTACTTC. It specifies CASSLEQSQETQYF.

On this clonotype: The junction departs from the called germline gene at one end, perhaps through a read error. The chain carries TRBV28 and TRBJ1-1; D remains unclear. This CDR3 spans 13 amino acids. The germline gives CDR1 MDHEN, CDR2 SYDVKM. As DNA, the CDR3 is TGTGCCGGCAGTTTTCGGCCGATCACTGAAGCTTTCTTT. It translates to CAGSFRPITEAFF.

This sequence joins TRBV7-9 and TRBJ2-7; D is ambiguous. Trimming left V 5 bases short and J 1 base short, with 15 bases between. In germline, CDR1 is SEHNR, CDR2 FQNEAQ (reference sequence). This CDR3 region has 15 residues. CDR3 sequence (DNA): TGTGCCAGCAGCCAAGTGTTGGGCGGATCCTACGAGCAGTACTTC. Translated: CASSQVLGGSYEQYF.

The chain uses TRBV3-1 and TRBJ2-7; 14 positions agree with TRBD2. This CDR3 is built from 15 residues. Germline V gene data show CDR1 as LGHDT and CDR2 as YNNKEL (reference sequence). J lost 0 bases, V lost 8 bases, and 3 bases had no gene match. The CDR3 loop reads CASLGLAGDSYEQYF. The CDR3 DNA reads TGTGCCAGCCTGGGACTAGCGGGGGACTCCTACGAGCAGTACTTC.